A single TCR beta chain is shown here with its context. What it binds is unknown. V shed 7 bases and J shed 4 bases, with 22 bases lying between them. Germline V gives CDR1 SGHTA, CDR2 FQGNSA. The CDR3 totals 16 residues. This sample was taken from a study of OX40 agonist ivuxolimab in advanced cancers. Findings and limits, study-wide: There were also nonresponders showing low normalized T-cell clonal expansion.

Sequenced by immunoSEQ multiplex PCR; TCRdb stores in-frame clones only, minus some. The data show around 97,000 clones, with 86% seen just once and approximately 5.7% held by the top ten. The source was CD4+ or CD8+ T cells sorted from blood, collected in a trial of the OX40 agonist ivuxolimab. The rearrangement uses TRBV7-2 and TRBJ1-1; maybe TRBD1 (5 bases). This clonotype originated in an adult with an advanced solid tumor such as melanoma, head and neck, liver or kidney cancer. CDR3 protein: CASTIGAPDRGTEAFF. The CDR3 DNA reads as TGTGCCAGCACGATAGGGGCGCCTGATAGAGGCACTGAAGCTTTCTTT.